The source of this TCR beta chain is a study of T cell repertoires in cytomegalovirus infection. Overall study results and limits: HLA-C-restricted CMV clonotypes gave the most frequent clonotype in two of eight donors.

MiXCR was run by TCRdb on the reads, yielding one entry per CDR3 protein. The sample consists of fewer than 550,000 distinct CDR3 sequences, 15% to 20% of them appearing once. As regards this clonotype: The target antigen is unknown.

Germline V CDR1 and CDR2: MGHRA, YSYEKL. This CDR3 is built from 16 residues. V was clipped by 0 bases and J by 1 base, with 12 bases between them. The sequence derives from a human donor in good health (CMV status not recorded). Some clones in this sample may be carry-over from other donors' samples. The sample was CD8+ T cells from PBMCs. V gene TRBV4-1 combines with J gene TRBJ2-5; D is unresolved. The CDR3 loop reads CASSQDLSNLQETQYF. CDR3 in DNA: TGCGCCAGCAGCCAAGACTTGAGTAATCTCCAAGAGACCCAGTACTTC.